This T cell receptor beta chain was profiled in a study of technical replicates of blood from a handful of donors. Measured with immunoSEQ multiplex PCR; TCRdb has only the in-frame clones, and not every one. The sample contains about 72,000 clones, less than 97% of which appear only once. CDR3 length: 13 residues. Germline CDR1 and CDR2: SQVTM and ANQGSEA. V lost 5 bases to trimming and J lost 3 bases, with 10 bases between them. Sequencing used T cells isolated from PBMCs. The source of this sequence is a human donor in good health. V and J are TRBV29-1 and TRBJ2-2; tentative D call: TRBD1 (5 bases). In DNA, the CDR3 is TGCAGCGTTCAAAGGGGCGACACCGGGGAGCTGTTTTTT. Protein sequence: CSVQRGDTGELFF.